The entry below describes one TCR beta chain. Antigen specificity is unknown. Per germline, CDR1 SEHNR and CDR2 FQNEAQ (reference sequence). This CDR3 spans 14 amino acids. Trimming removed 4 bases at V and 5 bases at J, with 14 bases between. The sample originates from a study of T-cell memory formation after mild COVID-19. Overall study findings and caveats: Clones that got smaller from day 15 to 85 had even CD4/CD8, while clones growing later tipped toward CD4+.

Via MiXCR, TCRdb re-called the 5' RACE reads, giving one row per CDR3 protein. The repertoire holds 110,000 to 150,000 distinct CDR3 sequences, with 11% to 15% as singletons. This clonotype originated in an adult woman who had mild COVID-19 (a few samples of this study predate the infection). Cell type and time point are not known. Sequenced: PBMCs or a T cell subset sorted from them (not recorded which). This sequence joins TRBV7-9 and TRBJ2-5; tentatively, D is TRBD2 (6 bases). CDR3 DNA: TGTGCCAGCAGCTCGGGAGCTAGCAAGGAGACCCAGTACTTC. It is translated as CASSSGASKETQYF. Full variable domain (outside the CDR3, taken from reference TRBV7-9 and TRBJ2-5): DTGVSQNPRHKITKRGQNVTFRCDPISEHNRLYWYRQTLGQGPEFLTYFQNEAQLEKSRLLSDRFSAERPKGSFSTLEIQRTEQGDSAMYLCASSSGASKETQYFGPGTRLLVL.